These T cell receptor beta chains were read from a single sample in a study of T cell responses to AZD1222 COVID-19 vaccine. Libraries were prepared by immunoSEQ multiplex PCR; TCRdb keeps only in-frame clonotypes and omits some of them. The data show more than 250,000 clones, more than 85% seen once. The material was peripheral blood, obtained on day 0 of AZD1222 vaccination. These receptors originate from an adult in good health. Each CDR3 is given without its conserved first and last residue.

>TRBV9|TRBJ1-2|13
ASSYLPGANYGYT
>TRBV11-2|TRBJ1-3|11
ASSLSSGNTIY
>TRBV3-1/TRBV3-2|TRBJ1-2|12
ASSQERTGRSYT
>TRBV9|TRBJ2-2|14
ASSVLGAANTGELF
>TRBV7-2|TRBJ2-5|13
ASSPRTGGQETQY
>TRBV28|TRBJ2-3|13
ASATSGRSPDTQY
>TRBV11-2|TRBJ1-1|14
ASSHPFWGTATEAF
>TRBV5-1|TRBJ1-4|12
ASSLSGGGEKLF
>TRBV7-8|TRBJ2-6|13
ASSQTISGANVLT
>TRBV3-1/TRBV3-2|TRBJ2-5|13
ASSQGTLSSGTQY
>TRBV27|TRBJ1-2|11
ASSLGASDGYT
>TRBV12-3/TRBV12-4|TRBJ2-7|10
ASRPGTMEQY
>TRBV24-1|TRBJ2-3|15
ATSDSPMSVSTDTQY
>TRBV5-1|TRBJ1-1|12
ASSRGTGNTEAF
>TRBV9|TRBJ2-1|14
ASSSFGRGAVNEQF
>TRBV30|TRBJ1-2|12
AWRGAGFSTGYT
>TRBV15|TRBJ2-3|10
ATSSLADTQY
>TRBV9|TRBJ2-2|13
ASSVTLAGDGELF
>TRBV28|TRBJ2-1|14
ASSPKGLAGWDEQF
>TRBV18|TRBJ1-5|12
ASSSGTRNQPQH
>TRBV28|TRBJ1-1|14
ASSLGGHALNTEAF
>TRBV28|TRBJ1-3|15
ASSSLGQGAVGNTIY
>TRBV2|TRBJ2-6|14
ATQEGAAAGANVLT
>TRBV4-3|TRBJ1-2|14
ASSQGTGGSSYGYT
>TRBV4-1|TRBJ2-1|15
ASSLTPPGTGLNEQF
>TRBV6-6|TRBJ1-2|11
ASSLPANYGYT
>TRBV6-6|TRBJ2-5|9
ASSYGQTQY
>TRBV7-9|TRBJ1-1|14
ASSLSRGAVNTEAF
>TRBV5-8|TRBJ2-7|13
ASSFGVRGSYEQY
>TRBV10-2|TRBJ2-1|13
ASSRRGDSYNEQF
>TRBV6-2/TRBV6-3|TRBJ2-2|14
ASSSARGFNTGELF
>TRBV3-1/TRBV3-2|TRBJ1-3|11
ASSQGRENTIY
>TRBV29-1|TRBJ1-1|9
SVRDSSGAF
>TRBV7-9|TRBJ2-3|11
ASHSGAGDTQY
>TRBV6-6|TRBJ1-1|11
ASSTGQGTEAF
>TRBV28|TRBJ2-7|12
ASSLTGGAYEQY
>TRBV27|TRBJ1-2|12
ASSPRGMRYGYT